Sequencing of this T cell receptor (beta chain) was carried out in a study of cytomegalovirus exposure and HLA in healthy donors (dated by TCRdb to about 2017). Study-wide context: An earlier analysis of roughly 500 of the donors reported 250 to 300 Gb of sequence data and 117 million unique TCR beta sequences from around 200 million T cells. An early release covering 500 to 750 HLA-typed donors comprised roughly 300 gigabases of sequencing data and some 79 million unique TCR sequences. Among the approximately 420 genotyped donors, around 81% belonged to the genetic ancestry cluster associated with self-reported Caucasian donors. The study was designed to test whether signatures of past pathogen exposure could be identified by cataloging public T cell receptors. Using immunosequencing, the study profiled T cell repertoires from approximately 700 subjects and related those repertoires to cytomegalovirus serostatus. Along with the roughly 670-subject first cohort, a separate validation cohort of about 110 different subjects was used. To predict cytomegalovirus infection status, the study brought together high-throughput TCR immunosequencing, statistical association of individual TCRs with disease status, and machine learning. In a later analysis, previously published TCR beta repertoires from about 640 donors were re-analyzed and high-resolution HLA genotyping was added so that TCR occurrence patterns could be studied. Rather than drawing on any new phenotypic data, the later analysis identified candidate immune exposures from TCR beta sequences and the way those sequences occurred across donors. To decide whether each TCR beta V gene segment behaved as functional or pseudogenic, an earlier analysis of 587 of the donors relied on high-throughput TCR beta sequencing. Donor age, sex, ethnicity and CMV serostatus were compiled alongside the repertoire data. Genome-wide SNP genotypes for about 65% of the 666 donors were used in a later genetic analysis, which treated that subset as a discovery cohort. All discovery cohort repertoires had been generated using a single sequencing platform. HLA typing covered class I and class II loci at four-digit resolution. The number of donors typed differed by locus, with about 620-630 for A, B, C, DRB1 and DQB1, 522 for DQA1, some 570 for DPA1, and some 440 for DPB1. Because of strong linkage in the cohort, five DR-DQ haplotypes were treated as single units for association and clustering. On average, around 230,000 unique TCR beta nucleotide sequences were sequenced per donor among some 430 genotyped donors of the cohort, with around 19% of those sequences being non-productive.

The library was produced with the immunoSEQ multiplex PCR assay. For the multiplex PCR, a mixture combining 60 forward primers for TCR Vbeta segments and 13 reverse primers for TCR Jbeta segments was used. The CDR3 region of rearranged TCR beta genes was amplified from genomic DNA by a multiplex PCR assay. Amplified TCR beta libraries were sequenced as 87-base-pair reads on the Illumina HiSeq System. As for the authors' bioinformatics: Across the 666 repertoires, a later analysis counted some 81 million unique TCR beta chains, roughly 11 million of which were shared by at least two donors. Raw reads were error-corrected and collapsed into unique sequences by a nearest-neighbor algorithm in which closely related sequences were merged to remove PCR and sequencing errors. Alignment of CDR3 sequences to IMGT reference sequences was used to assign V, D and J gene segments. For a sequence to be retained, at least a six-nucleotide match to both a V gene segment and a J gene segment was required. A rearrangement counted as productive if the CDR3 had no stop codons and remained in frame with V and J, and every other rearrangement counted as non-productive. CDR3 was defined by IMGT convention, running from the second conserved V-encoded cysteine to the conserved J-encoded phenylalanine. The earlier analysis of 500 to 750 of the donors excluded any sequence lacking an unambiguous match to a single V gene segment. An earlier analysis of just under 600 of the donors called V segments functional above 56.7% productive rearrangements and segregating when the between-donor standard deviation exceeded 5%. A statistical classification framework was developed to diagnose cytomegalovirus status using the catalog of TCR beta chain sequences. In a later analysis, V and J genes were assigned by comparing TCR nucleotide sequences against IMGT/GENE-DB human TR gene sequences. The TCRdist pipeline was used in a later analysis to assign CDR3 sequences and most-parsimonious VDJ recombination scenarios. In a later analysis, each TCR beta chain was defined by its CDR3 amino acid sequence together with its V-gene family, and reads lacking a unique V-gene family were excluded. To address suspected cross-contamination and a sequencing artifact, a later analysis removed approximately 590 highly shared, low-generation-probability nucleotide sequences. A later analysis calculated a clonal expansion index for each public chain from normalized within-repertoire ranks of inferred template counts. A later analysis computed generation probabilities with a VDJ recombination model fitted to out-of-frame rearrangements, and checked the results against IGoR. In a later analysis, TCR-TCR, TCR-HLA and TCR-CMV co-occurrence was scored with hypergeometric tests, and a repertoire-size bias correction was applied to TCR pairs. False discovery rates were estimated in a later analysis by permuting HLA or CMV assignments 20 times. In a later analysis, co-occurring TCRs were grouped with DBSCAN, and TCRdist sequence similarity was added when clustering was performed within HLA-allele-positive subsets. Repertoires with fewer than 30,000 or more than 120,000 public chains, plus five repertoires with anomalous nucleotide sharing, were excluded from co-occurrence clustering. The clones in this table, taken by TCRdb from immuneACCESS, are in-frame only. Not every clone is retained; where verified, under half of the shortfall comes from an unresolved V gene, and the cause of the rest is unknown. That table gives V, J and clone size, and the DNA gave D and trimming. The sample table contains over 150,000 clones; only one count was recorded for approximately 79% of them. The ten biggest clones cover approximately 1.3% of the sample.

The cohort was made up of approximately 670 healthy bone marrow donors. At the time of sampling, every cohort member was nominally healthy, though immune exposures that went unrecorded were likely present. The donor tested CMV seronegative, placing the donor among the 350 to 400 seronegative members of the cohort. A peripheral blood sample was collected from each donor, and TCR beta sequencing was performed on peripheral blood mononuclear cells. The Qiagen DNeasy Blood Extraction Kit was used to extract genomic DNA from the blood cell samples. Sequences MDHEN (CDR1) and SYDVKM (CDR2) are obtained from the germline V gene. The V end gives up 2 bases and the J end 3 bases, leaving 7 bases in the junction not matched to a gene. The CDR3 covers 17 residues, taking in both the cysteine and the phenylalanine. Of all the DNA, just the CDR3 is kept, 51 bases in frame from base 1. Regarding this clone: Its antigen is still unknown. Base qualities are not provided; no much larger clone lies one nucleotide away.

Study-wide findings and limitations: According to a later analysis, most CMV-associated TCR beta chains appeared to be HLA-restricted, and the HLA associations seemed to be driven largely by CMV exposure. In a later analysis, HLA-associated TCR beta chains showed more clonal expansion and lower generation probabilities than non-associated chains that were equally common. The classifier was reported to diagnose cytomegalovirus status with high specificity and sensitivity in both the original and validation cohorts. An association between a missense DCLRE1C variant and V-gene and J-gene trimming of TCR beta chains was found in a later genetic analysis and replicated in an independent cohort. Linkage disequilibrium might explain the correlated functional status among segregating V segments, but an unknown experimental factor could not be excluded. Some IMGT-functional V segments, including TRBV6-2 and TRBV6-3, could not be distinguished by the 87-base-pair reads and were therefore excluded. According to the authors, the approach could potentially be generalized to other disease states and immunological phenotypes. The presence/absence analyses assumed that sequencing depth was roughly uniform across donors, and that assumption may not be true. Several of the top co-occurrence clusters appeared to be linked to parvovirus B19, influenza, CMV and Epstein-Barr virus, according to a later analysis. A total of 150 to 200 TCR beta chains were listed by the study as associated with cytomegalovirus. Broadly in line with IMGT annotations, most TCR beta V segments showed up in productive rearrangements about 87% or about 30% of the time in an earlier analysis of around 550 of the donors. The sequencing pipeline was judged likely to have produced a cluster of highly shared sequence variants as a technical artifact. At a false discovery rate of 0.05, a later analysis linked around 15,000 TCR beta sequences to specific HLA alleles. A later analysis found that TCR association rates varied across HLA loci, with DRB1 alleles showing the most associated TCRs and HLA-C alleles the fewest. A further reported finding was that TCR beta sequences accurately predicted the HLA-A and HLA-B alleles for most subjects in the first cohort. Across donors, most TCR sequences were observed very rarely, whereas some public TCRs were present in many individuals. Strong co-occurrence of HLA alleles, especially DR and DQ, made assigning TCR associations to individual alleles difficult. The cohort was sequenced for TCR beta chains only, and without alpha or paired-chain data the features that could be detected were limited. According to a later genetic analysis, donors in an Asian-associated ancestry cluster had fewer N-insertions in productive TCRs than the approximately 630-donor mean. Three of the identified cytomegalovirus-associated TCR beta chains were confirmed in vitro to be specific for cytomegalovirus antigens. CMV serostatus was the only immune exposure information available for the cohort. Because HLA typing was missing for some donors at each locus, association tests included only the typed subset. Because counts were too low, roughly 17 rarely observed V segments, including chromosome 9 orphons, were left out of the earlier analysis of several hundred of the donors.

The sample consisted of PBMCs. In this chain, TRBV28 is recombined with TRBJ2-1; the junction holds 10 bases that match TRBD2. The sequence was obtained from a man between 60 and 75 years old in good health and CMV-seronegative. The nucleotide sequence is TGTGCCAGCAGTTTAGGCAGGGGACTAGCGTTCTACAATGAGCAGTTCTTC. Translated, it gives CASSLGRGLAFYNEQFF.